A selection of T cell receptor beta chains follows, all from one sample in a study of cytomegalovirus exposure and HLA in healthy donors. Repertoires were generated with immunoSEQ multiplex PCR, while TCRdb's copy carries only in-frame clones and drops some. Found here are over 45,000 clones, about 81% of them singletons; the top ten hold under 2.5%. The sequencing sample was made of PBMCs. These receptors were collected from a boy under 18 in good health and CMV-seropositive. Both conserved end residues are part of each CDR3. The order of the fields is clone size, D gene, V gene, J gene, CDR3 DNA, CDR3 protein. D genes are given only for firm matches. Only some rows state a clone size, as once, few, many or a class for expanded clones.

>once|NA|TRBV11-2|TRBJ1-2
TGTGCCAGCAGCTGGAGGGGTATTTCTAACTATGGCTACACCTTC
CASSWRGISNYGYTF
>few|TRBD1|TRBV11-2|TRBJ1-1
TGTGCCAGCAGCTTGGTCGGGACAGGTTGGCTCCCTGAAGCTTTCTTT
CASSLVGTGWLPEAFF
>NA|NA|TRBV2|TRBJ2-1
TGTGCCAGCAGTGATACAGGGAAGTATGAGCAGTTCTTC
CASSDTGKYEQFF
>NA|TRBD1|TRBV29-1|TRBJ2-1
TGCAGCGCTGAAACCAGGGACAGTTCCTACAATGAGCAGTTCTTC
CSAETRDSSYNEQFF
>NA|NA|TRBV7-9|TRBJ2-7
TGTGCCAGCAGCTTCGACTACGAGCAGTACTTC
CASSFDYEQYF
>few|TRBD2|TRBV13|TRBJ2-3
TGTGCCAGCAGCTCCGGACTAGCGGGGGGGAATCTTCAAGGCACAGATACGCAGTATTTT
CASSSGLAGGNLQGTDTQYF
>NA|NA|TRBV7-6|TRBJ2-3
TGTGCCAGCAGCTATACCACAGGGCTTGGCACAGATACGCAGTATTTT
CASSYTTGLGTDTQYF
>NA|TRBD1|TRBV19|TRBJ2-2
TGTGCCAGTAGTTCATGGACAGGGAGTAACGGGGAGCTGTTTTTT
CASSSWTGSNGELFF
>NA|NA|TRBV6-1|TRBJ2-7
TGTGCCAGCAGGGAGTCCTACGAGCAGTACTTC
CASRESYEQYF
>NA|NA|TRBV7-9|TRBJ1-6
TGTTCCAGCAGCTTCCTGAGTGGCAGGGGAGTTTCACCCCTCCACTTT
CSSSFLSGRGVSPLHF
>NA|NA|TRBV6-1|TRBJ1-5
TGTGCCAGCAGTGAAATTACAGCCGGCAATCAGCCCCAGCATTTT
CASSEITAGNQPQHF